This entry lists 19 T cell receptor beta chains sequenced from one sample in a study of CD8 T cells in Susac syndrome. Random hexamers were used to reverse transcribe the RNA input (about 0.5 to 1 ug). One entry per CDR3 protein, called by TCRdb with MiXCR from the immunoSEQ multiplex PCR reads. The data contain 150,000 to 250,000 distinct CDR3 sequences, over 90% of them singletons. Sequenced sample: CD4+ T cells from PBMCs. The source of these receptors is a human donor with multiple sclerosis.

The gene calls are TRBV9 and TRBJ1-2; 8 bases line up with TRBD1. The CDR3 totals 15 residues. V gave up 2 bases and J gave up 8 bases; unmatched junction bases: 11. The germline V gene encodes CDR1 SGDLS and CDR2 YYNGEE. CDR3 DNA sequence: TGTGCCAGCAGCGTCCACCGCAGGGGGCTGTTGGGCTACACCTTC. Encoded protein: CASSVHRRGLLGYTF. The variable domain in full, with the rest retrieved from reference TRBV9 and TRBJ1-2, is DSGVTQTPKHLITATGQRVTLRCSPRSGDLSVYWYQQSLDQGLQFLIQYYNGEERAKGNILERFSAQQFPDLHSELNLSSLELGDSALYFCASSVHRRGLLGYTFGSGTRLTVV.

The genes are TRBV3-1 and TRBJ1-5; no reliable D call. The germline V and J ends were trimmed by 0 bases and 4 bases, with 10 bases remaining between them. Germline values: CDR1 LGHDT, CDR2 YNNKEL (reference sequence). There are 15 residues in the CDR3. CDR3 loop: CASSQEGRINQPQHF. In DNA form, the CDR3 reads TGTGCCAGCAGCCAAGAAGGGCGTATTAATCAGCCCCAGCATTTT.

The chain recombines TRBV6-1 with TRBJ2-7, with D tentatively TRBD2 (5 bases). V was pared by 7 bases and J by 4 bases, with 11 bases between. Germline CDR1 reads MNHNS; CDR2 reads SASEGT. The CDR3 consists of 12 residues. CDR3 nucleotides: TGTGCCAGCATCGGGGATCAATACGAGCAGTACTTC. It is translated as CASIGDQYEQYF.

The V call is TRBV5-6, the J call TRBJ2-3; TRBD1 might be the D (5 bases). The V gene's germline CDR1 is SGHDT and CDR2 YYEEEE. Trimming cost V 3 bases and J 6 bases, with 17 bases left between them. The CDR3 is made up of 15 amino acids. The CDR3, as DNA: TGTGCCAGCAGCTCCGGAGCGACAGTCGGCGATACGCAGTATTTT. Its translation: CASSSGATVGDTQYF.

This clonotype has just one count. The J gene is TRBJ2-1, the V gene TRBV12-3 or TRBV12-4, with 9 bases that match TRBD2. Germline trimming cut 7 bases from V and 4 bases from J; bases unmatched to any gene: 8. This CDR3 is built from 15 residues. CDR3 sequence (DNA): TGTGCCAGCACCATAGGAACTAGCGGGTACAATGAGCAGTTCTTC. Translating gives CASTIGTSGYNEQFF.

V and J are TRBV30 and TRBJ2-5; 8 bases agree with TRBD1. The CDR3 extends over 13 amino acids. The trim removed 2 bases at V and 5 bases at J, leaving 4 bases unmatched. The V gene's germline CDR1 is GTSNPN and CDR2 SVGIG (reference sequence). The CDR3 nucleotides read TGTGCCTGGAGTCGGCAGGGGGCGGAGACCCAGTACTTC. This gives the protein CAWSRQGAETQYF.

This clonotype was detected only a few times. The chain couples TRBV12-3 or TRBV12-4 to TRBJ2-7, with 7 bases lining up with TRBD2. Unmatched junction bases numbered 6, after V lost 3 bases and J lost 4 bases. CDR3 length: 14 amino acids. This chain's CDR3 is CASSFSGGRYEQYF. In nucleotides, the CDR3 is TGTGCCAGCAGTTTTTCGGGAGGCCGTTACGAGCAGTACTTC.

This chain uses TRBV28 with TRBJ2-6; 7 nucleotides align to TRBD2. After removal of 7 bases from V and 1 base from J, the junction contained 4 bases not matched to a gene. The CDR3 has 15 residues. Germline V gene data show CDR1 as MDHEN and CDR2 as SYDVKM. This chain's CDR3 is CASTDGGSGANVLTF. CDR3 in DNA: TGTGCCAGCACCGACGGGGGGTCTGGGGCCAACGTCCTGACTTTC.

V and J are TRBV19 and TRBJ1-2, with D perhaps matching TRBD1 (5 bases). V was cut by 6 bases and J by 8 bases, with 25 bases left in between. The CDR3 contains 16 residues. The germline CDR1 and CDR2 sequences are LNHDA and SQIVND (reference sequence). The CDR3 sequence: CASRGWTDPLGDGYTF. CDR3 nucleotide sequence: TGTGCCAGTAGGGGCTGGACGGACCCCCTCGGGGACGGCTACACCTTC.

This chain connects TRBV20-1 to TRBJ2-3, with D unclear. This CDR3 spans 13 amino acids. The V and J ends lost 7 bases and 0 bases respectively, with 11 bases between them. CDR1 is DFQATT, CDR2 SNEGSKA, per germline (reference sequence). For the CDR3, the DNA is TGCAGTGGAGGCGAGACTAGCACAGATACGCAGTATTTT. Protein sequence: CSGGETSTDTQYF.

The chain combines TRBV9 with TRBJ2-1, with 11 bases that match TRBD2. Germline V CDR1 and CDR2: SGDLS, YYNGEE. There are 17 residues in the CDR3. With V trimmed by 0 bases and J by 2 bases, 4 bases remained unmatched. The CDR3 sequence is CASSVGSSGGAYNEQFF. Here the CDR3 DNA reads TGTGCCAGCAGCGTAGGTAGTAGCGGGGGGGCCTACAATGAGCAGTTCTTC.

This clonotype came up once. J is TRBJ2-1 and V is TRBV12-3 or TRBV12-4; TRBD2 matches at 8 bases. With 6 bases clipped from V and 9 bases from J, the junction kept 13 bases outside the gene matches. CDR3 length: 15 residues. The CDR3 protein is CASSTTRGGVFEQFF. In DNA form, the CDR3 reads TGTGCCAGCAGCACAACCCGGGGGGGAGTCTTTGAGCAGTTCTTC.

This chain links TRBV5-1 with TRBJ2-7; a weak D match, TRBD1 (5 bases). Germline V lookup: CDR1 SGHRS, CDR2 YFSETQ. The CDR3 spans 14 residues. V was shortened by 2 bases and J by 0 bases, with 9 bases between the two germline ends. CDR3 region: CASSLAGYSYEQYF. CDR3 bases: TGCGCCAGCAGCTTAGCAGGGTACTCCTACGAGCAGTACTTC.

This clonotype is a singleton in its sample. The chain links TRBV9 to TRBJ2-2; D is unresolved. This CDR3 contains 13 residues. V lost 0 bases and J 4 bases, leaving 4 bases between the germline ends. Germline loops: CDR1 SGDLS, CDR2 YYNGEE. As DNA, the CDR3 is TGTGCCAGCAGCGTAGGGCTCACCGGGGAGCTGTTTTTT. It translates to CASSVGLTGELFF. The full variable domain, completed using reference TRBV9 and TRBJ2-2, is DSGVTQTPKHLITATGQRVTLRCSPRSGDLSVYWYQQSLDQGLQFLIQYYNGEERAKGNILERFSAQQFPDLHSELNLSSLELGDSALYFCASSVGLTGELFFGEGSRLTVL.

This chain uses TRBV20-1 with TRBJ1-1; 7 bases align to TRBD1. Germline V gene lookup returns CDR1 DFQATT and CDR2 SNEGSKA (reference sequence). With 4 bases clipped from V and 2 bases from J, the junction kept 7 bases outside the gene matches. There are 14 residues in the CDR3. CDR3 sequence: CSANKQGYNTEAFF. CDR3 coding DNA: TGCAGTGCTAACAAACAGGGGTACAACACTGAAGCTTTCTTT.

This chain joins TRBV29-1 and TRBJ2-3; D possibly corresponds to TRBD1 (6 bases). The CDR3 is 14 residues long. Looked up from germline, CDR1 is SQVTM and CDR2 is ANQGSEA. Deletions cut 8 bases from V and 2 bases from J, with 17 bases between. The CDR3 here is CSLTGTSSTDTQYF. The CDR3 DNA reads TGCAGCCTGACCGGGACATCGTCCACAGATACGCAGTATTTT.

The chain joins TRBV7-9 to TRBJ1-1, with 8 bases identical to TRBD1. CDR1 SEHNR and CDR2 FQNEAQ come from the germline V gene (reference sequence). V was clipped by 5 bases and J by 4 bases; unmatched bases: 6. The CDR3 spans 14 residues. CDR3 coding DNA: TGTGCCAGCAGCCAGGACAGGGAAAGCACTGAAGCTTTCTTT. Protein: CASSQDRESTEAFF.

The chain has TRBV19 and TRBJ2-3; no clear D. CDR3 size: 12 residues. Germline CDR1 reads LNHDA; CDR2 reads SQIVND (reference sequence). V lost 4 bases, J lost 4 bases, and 6 bases lay in between. The CDR3 nucleotides read TGTGCCAGTAGTAGTTCTCCAGATACGCAGTATTTT. This translates into CASSSSPDTQYF.

This sequence joins TRBV20-1 and TRBJ1-5; TRBD1 matches at 7 bases. The V gene's germline CDR1 is DFQATT and CDR2 SNEGSKA (reference sequence). V was clipped by 1 base and J by 5 bases; unmatched bases: 11. The CDR3 spans 16 residues. For the CDR3, the DNA is TGCAGTGCTAGAGGTCGACAGGGTTCCCTTGATCAGCCCCAGCATTTT. This translates into CSARGRQGSLDQPQHF.